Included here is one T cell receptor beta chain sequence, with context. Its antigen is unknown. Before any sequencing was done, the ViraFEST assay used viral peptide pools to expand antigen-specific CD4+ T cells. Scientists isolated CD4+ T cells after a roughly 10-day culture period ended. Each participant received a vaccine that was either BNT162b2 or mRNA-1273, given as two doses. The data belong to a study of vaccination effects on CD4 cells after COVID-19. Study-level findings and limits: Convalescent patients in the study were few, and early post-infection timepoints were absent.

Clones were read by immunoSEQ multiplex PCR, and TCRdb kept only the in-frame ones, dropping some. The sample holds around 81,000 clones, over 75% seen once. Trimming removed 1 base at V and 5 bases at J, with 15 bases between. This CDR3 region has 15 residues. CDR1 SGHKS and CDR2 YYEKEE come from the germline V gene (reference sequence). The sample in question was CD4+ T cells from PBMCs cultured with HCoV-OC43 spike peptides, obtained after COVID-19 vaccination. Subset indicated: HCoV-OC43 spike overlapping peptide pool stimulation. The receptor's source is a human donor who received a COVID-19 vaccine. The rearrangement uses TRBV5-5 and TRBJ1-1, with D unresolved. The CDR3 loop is CASSLQVVTPTEAFF. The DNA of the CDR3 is TGTGCCAGCAGCTTGCAGGTAGTCACTCCAACTGAAGCTTTCTTT.